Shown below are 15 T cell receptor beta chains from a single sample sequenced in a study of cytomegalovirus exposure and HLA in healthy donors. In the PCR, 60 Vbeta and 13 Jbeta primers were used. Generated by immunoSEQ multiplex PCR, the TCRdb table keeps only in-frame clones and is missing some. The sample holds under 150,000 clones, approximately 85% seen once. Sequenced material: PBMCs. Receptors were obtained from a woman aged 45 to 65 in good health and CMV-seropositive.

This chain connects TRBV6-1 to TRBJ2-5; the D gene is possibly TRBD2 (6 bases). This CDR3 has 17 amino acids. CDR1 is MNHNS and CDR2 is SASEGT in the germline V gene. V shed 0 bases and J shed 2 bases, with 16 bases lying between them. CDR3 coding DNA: TGTGCCAGCAGTGAAGCCCTTGCAGGGAGCGGGCAAGAGACCCAGTACTTC. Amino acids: CASSEALAGSGQETQYF.

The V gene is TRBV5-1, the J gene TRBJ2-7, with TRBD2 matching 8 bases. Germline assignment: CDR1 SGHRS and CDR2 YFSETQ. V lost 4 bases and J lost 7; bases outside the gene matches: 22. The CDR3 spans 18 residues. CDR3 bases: TGCGCCAGCAGCCTTTTATCAAGGACTAGCCAGAGTCTTGGGGAGCAGTACTTC. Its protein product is CASSLLSRTSQSLGEQYF.

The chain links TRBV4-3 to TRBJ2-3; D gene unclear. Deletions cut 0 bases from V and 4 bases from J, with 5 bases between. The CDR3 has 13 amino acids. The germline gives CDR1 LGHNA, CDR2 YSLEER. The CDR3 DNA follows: TGCGCCAGCAGCCAAGATTCCGCAGATACGCAGTATTTT. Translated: CASSQDSADTQYF.

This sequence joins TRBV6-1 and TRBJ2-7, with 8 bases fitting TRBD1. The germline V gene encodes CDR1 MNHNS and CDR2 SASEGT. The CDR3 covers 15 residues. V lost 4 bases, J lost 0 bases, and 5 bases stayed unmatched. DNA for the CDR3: TGTGCCAGCAGTGGCAGGGACAGGAGCTCCTACGAGCAGTACTTC. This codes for CASSGRDRSSYEQYF.

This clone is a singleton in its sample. The CDR3 coding sequence is TGTGCCATCAGTGAGTCCAGGGGAACTAATGAAAAACTGTTTTTT. It is translated as CAISESRGTNEKLFF. The chain carries TRBV10-3 and TRBJ1-4, with D perhaps matching TRBD1 (6 bases). V was shortened by 0 bases and J by 1 base, with 6 bases between the two germline ends. There are 15 residues in the CDR3. Germline assignment: CDR1 ENHRY and CDR2 SYGVKD.

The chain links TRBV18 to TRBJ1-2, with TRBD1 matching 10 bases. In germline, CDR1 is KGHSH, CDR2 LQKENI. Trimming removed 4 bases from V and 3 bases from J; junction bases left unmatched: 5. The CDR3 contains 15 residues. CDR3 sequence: CASSQDRGGDYGYTF. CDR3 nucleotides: TGTGCCAGCTCACAGGACAGGGGGGGGGACTATGGCTACACCTTC.

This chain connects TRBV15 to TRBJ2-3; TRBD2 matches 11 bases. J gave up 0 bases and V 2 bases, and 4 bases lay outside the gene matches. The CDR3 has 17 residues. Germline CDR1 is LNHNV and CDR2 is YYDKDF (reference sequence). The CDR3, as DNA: TGTGCCACCAGCAGAAGACTAGCGGGGACTAGCACAGATACGCAGTATTTT. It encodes CATSRRLAGTSTDTQYF.

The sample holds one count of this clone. CDR3 DNA: TGTGCCAGCAGCTTAAACAGCCAGACCGGTGTGTTCTTC. This encodes CASSLNSQTGVFF. J is TRBJ2-1 and V is TRBV7-3; D gene ambiguous. Looked up from germline, CDR1 is SGHTA and CDR2 is FQGTGA. Trimming pared 1 base from V and 15 bases from J, leaving 16 bases between. The CDR3 consists of 13 residues.

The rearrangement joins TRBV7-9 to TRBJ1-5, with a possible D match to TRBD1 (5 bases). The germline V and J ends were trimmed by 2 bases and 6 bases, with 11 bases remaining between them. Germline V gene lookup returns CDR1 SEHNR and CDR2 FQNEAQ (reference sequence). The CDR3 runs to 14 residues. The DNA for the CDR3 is TGTGCCAGCAGCTTAAGCCCCCAGGGTCAGCCCCAGCATTTT. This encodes CASSLSPQGQPQHF. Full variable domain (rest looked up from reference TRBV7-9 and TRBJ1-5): DTGVSQNPRHKITKRGQNVTFRCDPISEHNRLYWYRQTLGQGPEFLTYFQNEAQLEKSRLLSDRFSAERPKGSFSTLEIQRTEQGDSAMYLCASSLSPQGQPQHFGDGTRLSIL.

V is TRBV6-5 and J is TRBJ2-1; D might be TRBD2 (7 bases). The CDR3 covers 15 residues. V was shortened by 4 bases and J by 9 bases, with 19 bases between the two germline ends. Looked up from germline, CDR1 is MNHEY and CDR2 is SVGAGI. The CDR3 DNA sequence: TGTGCCAGCAGTTTCTCCCGGGGGGCCGGAGTTGAGCAGTTCTTC. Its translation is CASSFSRGAGVEQFF.

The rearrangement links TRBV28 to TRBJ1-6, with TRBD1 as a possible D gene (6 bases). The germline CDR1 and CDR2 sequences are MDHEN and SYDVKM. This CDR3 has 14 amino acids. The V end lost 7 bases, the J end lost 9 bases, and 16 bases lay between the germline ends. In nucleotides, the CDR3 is TGTGCCAGCACCCAGGGGACCCTGGGTTCACCCCTCCACTTT. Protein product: CASTQGTLGSPLHF. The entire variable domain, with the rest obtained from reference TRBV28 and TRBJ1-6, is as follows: DVKVTQSSRYLVKRTGEKVFLECVQDMDHENMFWYRQDPGLGLRLIYFSYDVKMKEKGDIPEGYSVSREKKERFSLILESASTNQTSMYLCASTQGTLGSPLHFGNGTRLTVT.

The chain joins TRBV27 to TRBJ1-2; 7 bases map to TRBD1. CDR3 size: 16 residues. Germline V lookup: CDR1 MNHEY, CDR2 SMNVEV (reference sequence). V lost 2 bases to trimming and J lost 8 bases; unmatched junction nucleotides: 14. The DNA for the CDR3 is TGTGCCAGCAGTTTACCGAAGACAGGGAATGTGGAAGGCTACACCTTC. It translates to CASSLPKTGNVEGYTF.

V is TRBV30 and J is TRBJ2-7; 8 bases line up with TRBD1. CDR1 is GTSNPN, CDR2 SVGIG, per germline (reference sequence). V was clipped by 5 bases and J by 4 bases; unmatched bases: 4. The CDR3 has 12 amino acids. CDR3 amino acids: CAWGQGSYEQYF. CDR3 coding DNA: TGTGCCTGGGGACAGGGTTCATACGAGCAGTACTTC.

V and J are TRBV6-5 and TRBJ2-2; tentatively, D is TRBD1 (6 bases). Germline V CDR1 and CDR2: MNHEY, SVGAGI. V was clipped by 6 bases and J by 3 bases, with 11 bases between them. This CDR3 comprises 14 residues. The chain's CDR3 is CASSREGDTGELFF. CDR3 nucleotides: TGTGCCAGCAGCCGCGAGGGGGACACCGGGGAGCTGTTTTTT.

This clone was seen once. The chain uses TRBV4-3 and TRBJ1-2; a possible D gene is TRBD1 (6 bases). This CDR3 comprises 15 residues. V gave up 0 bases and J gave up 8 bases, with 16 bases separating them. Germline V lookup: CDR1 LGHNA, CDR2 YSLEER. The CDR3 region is CASSQDRAQGHGYTF. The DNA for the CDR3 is TGCGCCAGCAGCCAAGATCGCGCCCAGGGGCACGGCTACACCTTC.